Sequencing of this TCR beta chain was carried out in a study of blood T cell repertoires in COVID-19. Study information: The study drew acute and convalescent COVID-19 samples from the United States, Italy and Spain. T cells, B-cell-depleted T cells, or PBMCs supplied cDNA or gDNA.

Cohort placement rested on clinical history that participants reported themselves. In the study's own analysis: Amplification of reference gene primers provided the estimated nucleated cell counts. Generated by immunoSEQ multiplex PCR, the TCRdb table keeps only in-frame clones and is missing some. That table supplies the V and J calls and clone size; D and trimming were determined from the DNA. Of about 200,000 clones in the sample, about 90% were seen once. This CDR3 contains 15 residues. Germline loops: CDR1 SGHKS, CDR2 YYEKEE (reference sequence). V shed 3 bases and J 6 bases; nucleotides not matched to a gene: 6.

The material sequenced was PBMCs or T cells enriched from blood (not recorded which). V usage is TRBV5-5 and J usage is TRBJ1-6, with 7 bases that match TRBD1. The TCR sequence derives from a woman aged 30 to 39 with acute COVID-19. The CDR3 DNA reads TGTGCCAGCAGCTCGGGACAGTGGAGTAATTCACCCCTCCACTTT. Translated: CASSSGQWSNSPLHF.